This T cell receptor (beta chain) was identified during a study of blood T cell repertoires in COVID-19. Study-wide context: PBMCs, B-cell-depleted T cells, or T cells provided the cDNA or gDNA that made up the material.

Two negative PCRs, clearance, or symptom resolution had been documented for recovered Cohort 3 donors. In the original processing: Reference gene primers were amplified, and this amplification served to estimate nucleated cell counts. Measured with immunoSEQ multiplex PCR; TCRdb has only the in-frame clones, and not every one. That table supplies the V and J calls and clone size; D and trimming were determined from the DNA. The sample carries some 330,000 clones, around 83% recorded once. V lost 4 bases and J lost 0, with 13 bases in between. Germline CDR1 SGHVS, CDR2 FQNEAQ. CDR3 length: 16 amino acids.

Sequenced: PBMCs or T cells enriched from blood (not recorded which). The clonotype was recovered from a woman between 45 and 60 years old who had recovered from COVID-19. The chain has TRBV7-8 and TRBJ2-1; D is possibly TRBD2 (7 bases). The CDR3 bases are TGTGCCAGCAGCTCTGCGGGGGCTAGCTCCTACAATGAGCAGTTCTTC. This sequence encodes CASSSAGASSYNEQFF. Supplemented by reference TRBV7-8 and TRBJ2-1, the full variable domain reads GAGVSQSPRYKVAKRGQDVALRCDPISGHVSLFWYQQALGQGPEFLTYFQNEAQLDKSGLPSDRFFAERPEGSVSTLKIQRTQQEDSAVYLCASSSAGASSYNEQFFGPGTRLTVL.